This is a list of T cell receptor beta chains from one sample in a study of blood T cell repertoires in COVID-19. Sequencing was performed with immunoSEQ multiplex PCR; in TCRdb, only in-frame clones are kept and a portion is missing. The sample lists about 250,000 clones, roughly 85% occurring once. The source material was peripheral blood. The receptors come from a man between 18 and 29 years old with active or convalescent COVID-19. The CDR3 runs from the conserved cysteine through the conserved F or W. A D gene is named only where the DNA matches it firmly. A clone size is listed for some rows: how often the clone was seen (once, few, many), or a class if it is expanded.

v_call: TRBV15; clone_size: NA; d_call: NA; j_call: TRBJ1-3; cdr3_nt: TGTGCCACCAGCAGGGACTTCCTCTCTGGAAACACCATATATTTT; cdr3_aa: CATSRDFLSGNTIYF
v_call: TRBV19; clone_size: NA; d_call: NA; j_call: TRBJ2-7; cdr3_nt: TGTGCCAGTAGTATTACCGTTCCCGGGTCCTCCGAGCAGTACTTC; cdr3_aa: CASSITVPGSSEQYF
v_call: TRBV28; clone_size: NA; d_call: NA; j_call: TRBJ1-5; cdr3_nt: TGTGCCAGCAGGGGTGGGGGGGCTTCGCAGCCCCAGCATTTT; cdr3_aa: CASRGGGASQPQHF
v_call: TRBV7-2; clone_size: once; d_call: NA; j_call: TRBJ1-2; cdr3_nt: TGTGCCAGCAGCTACCGCGACGGGGTAGGCTACACCTTC; cdr3_aa: CASSYRDGVGYTF
v_call: TRBV19; clone_size: NA; d_call: NA; j_call: TRBJ1-3; cdr3_nt: TGTGCCAGTAGTATAATCGTTAACTTCGCCTCTGGAAACACCATATATTTT; cdr3_aa: CASSIIVNFASGNTIYF
v_call: TRBV3-1/TRBV3-2; clone_size: NA; d_call: NA; j_call: TRBJ2-5; cdr3_nt: TGTGCCAGCAGCCAAATGGACGCGATTCCGGGGGAGACCCAGTACTTC; cdr3_aa: CASSQMDAIPGETQYF
v_call: TRBV6-6; clone_size: NA; d_call: NA; j_call: TRBJ2-5; cdr3_nt: TGTGCCAGCCAACTAAGGGAGACCCAGTACTTC; cdr3_aa: CASQLRETQYF
v_call: TRBV28; clone_size: NA; d_call: TRBD2; j_call: TRBJ2-3; cdr3_nt: TGTGCCAGCAGTTTCCCACGGACTAGCGGGAGAATAGATACGCAGTATTTT; cdr3_aa: CASSFPRTSGRIDTQYF
v_call: TRBV7-2; clone_size: NA; d_call: NA; j_call: TRBJ2-7; cdr3_nt: TGTGCCAGCAGCTTTCAGGGGTCGGGTGAGTCCTACGAGCAGTACTTC; cdr3_aa: CASSFQGSGESYEQYF
v_call: TRBV7-9; clone_size: NA; d_call: TRBD1; j_call: TRBJ2-2; cdr3_nt: TGTGCCAGCAGCTTTTTGACAGGGGGTATTTACACCGGGGAGCTGTTTTTT; cdr3_aa: CASSFLTGGIYTGELFF
v_call: TRBV19; clone_size: NA; d_call: TRBD1; j_call: TRBJ1-4; cdr3_nt: TGTGCCAGTAGTTCGGGACAGGGCAATGAAAAACTGTTTTTT; cdr3_aa: CASSSGQGNEKLFF
v_call: TRBV25-1; clone_size: few; d_call: TRBD1; j_call: TRBJ1-2; cdr3_nt: TGTGCCAGCAGTGAACTAGTCGGGACAGCGTATGGCTACACCTTC; cdr3_aa: CASSELVGTAYGYTF
v_call: TRBV6-5; clone_size: NA; d_call: NA; j_call: TRBJ2-7; cdr3_nt: TGTGCCAGCAGACGAAGTCTAAGCTCCTACGAGCAGTACTTC; cdr3_aa: CASRRSLSSYEQYF
v_call: TRBV19; clone_size: NA; d_call: TRBD1; j_call: TRBJ1-5; cdr3_nt: TGTGCCAGTAGTACCCCCGGAGGACAGGGGAATCAGCCCCAGCATTTT; cdr3_aa: CASSTPGGQGNQPQHF
v_call: TRBV28; clone_size: NA; d_call: NA; j_call: TRBJ2-2; cdr3_nt: TGTGCCAGCAGTTTAACTAGCAGGGAGCTGTTTTTT; cdr3_aa: CASSLTSRELFF
v_call: TRBV28; clone_size: NA; d_call: TRBD1; j_call: TRBJ1-5; cdr3_nt: TGTGCCAGCAAAGCCGGGACAGGGATGAGAAGCAATCAGCCCCAGCATTTT; cdr3_aa: CASKAGTGMRSNQPQHF
v_call: TRBV29-1; clone_size: NA; d_call: NA; j_call: TRBJ2-1; cdr3_nt: TGCAGCGGAATTAGAGGGCTCAGCTCCTACAATGAGCAGTTCTTC; cdr3_aa: CSGIRGLSSYNEQFF
v_call: TRBV11-2; clone_size: NA; d_call: NA; j_call: TRBJ2-1; cdr3_nt: TGTGCCAGCAGCTTGGCTAGCGACTACAATGAGCAGTTCTTC; cdr3_aa: CASSLASDYNEQFF
v_call: TRBV9; clone_size: NA; d_call: NA; j_call: TRBJ2-1; cdr3_nt: TGTGCCAGCAGCGTAGAGGTCGGGAATGAGCAGTTCTTC; cdr3_aa: CASSVEVGNEQFF
v_call: TRBV7-8; clone_size: NA; d_call: TRBD2; j_call: TRBJ2-5; cdr3_nt: TGTGCCAGCTGCCGATTAGGGACTATAAACCAAGAGACCCAGTACTTC; cdr3_aa: CASCRLGTINQETQYF
v_call: TRBV5-1; clone_size: NA; d_call: TRBD2; j_call: TRBJ2-1; cdr3_nt: TGCGCCAGCAGCTATAGCGGGGCTACCTACAATGAGCAGTTCTTC; cdr3_aa: CASSYSGATYNEQFF
v_call: TRBV5-8; clone_size: NA; d_call: NA; j_call: TRBJ1-1; cdr3_nt: TGTGCCAGCAGCTCAACAGGGTGGAAAATGACTGAAGCTTTCTTT; cdr3_aa: CASSSTGWKMTEAFF
v_call: TRBV2; clone_size: few; d_call: NA; j_call: TRBJ1-5; cdr3_nt: TGTGCCAGCAGTGACCTAGGGGATCAGCCCCAGCATTTT; cdr3_aa: CASSDLGDQPQHF
v_call: TRBV10-2; clone_size: NA; d_call: NA; j_call: TRBJ1-1; cdr3_nt: TGCGCCAGCAGTGAGTGGACAGCTAACACTGAAGCTTTCTTT; cdr3_aa: CASSEWTANTEAFF
v_call: TRBV6-5; clone_size: NA; d_call: NA; j_call: TRBJ1-3; cdr3_nt: TGTGCCAGCAGTTACTCGGCAGGGGCCAACACCATATATTTT; cdr3_aa: CASSYSAGANTIYF
v_call: TRBV5-6; clone_size: NA; d_call: NA; j_call: TRBJ1-3; cdr3_nt: TGTGCCAGCAGACCACAGGGTTCTGGAAACACCATATATTTT; cdr3_aa: CASRPQGSGNTIYF
v_call: TRBV12-3/TRBV12-4; clone_size: NA; d_call: TRBD2; j_call: TRBJ2-3; cdr3_nt: TGTGCCAGCACCCCGGGGGGATGGGATACGCAGTATTTT; cdr3_aa: CASTPGGWDTQYF
v_call: TRBV11-2; clone_size: NA; d_call: TRBD1; j_call: TRBJ2-4; cdr3_nt: TGTGCCAGCAGTGGGACAGCGCTAGCCAAAAACATTCAGTACTTC; cdr3_aa: CASSGTALAKNIQYF
v_call: TRBV18; clone_size: NA; d_call: TRBD1; j_call: TRBJ1-2; cdr3_nt: TGTGCCAGCTCACCGTCCATCCGGGACAGGGATGGCTACACCTTC; cdr3_aa: CASSPSIRDRDGYTF
v_call: TRBV5-6; clone_size: NA; d_call: TRBD1; j_call: TRBJ1-1; cdr3_nt: TGTGCCAGCAGCTTGGGTGCAGGGGGCACTGAAGCTTTCTTT; cdr3_aa: CASSLGAGGTEAFF
v_call: TRBV30; clone_size: NA; d_call: TRBD2; j_call: TRBJ2-7; cdr3_nt: TGTGCCTGCACCGGGACTAGCGGGAGAAGATCCTACGAGCAGTACTTC; cdr3_aa: CACTGTSGRRSYEQYF
v_call: TRBV5-4; clone_size: NA; d_call: NA; j_call: TRBJ2-7; cdr3_nt: TGTGCCAGCAGCCCAAAGAGCTCCTACGAGCAGTACTTC; cdr3_aa: CASSPKSSYEQYF
v_call: TRBV5-6; clone_size: NA; d_call: TRBD1; j_call: TRBJ1-6; cdr3_nt: TGTGCCAGCAGCCCCACAGGGGGCTCTTCACCCCTCCACTTT; cdr3_aa: CASSPTGGSSPLHF
v_call: TRBV25-1; clone_size: NA; d_call: NA; j_call: TRBJ1-3; cdr3_nt: TGTGCCAGCAGTGTTTTTGGTTTCGGTAGCTCTGGAAACACCATATATTTT; cdr3_aa: CASSVFGFGSSGNTIYF
v_call: TRBV9; clone_size: NA; d_call: TRBD1; j_call: TRBJ1-4; cdr3_nt: TGTGCCAGCAGCTCTTCAAACAGGGGCGAAAAACTGTTTTTT; cdr3_aa: CASSSSNRGEKLFF
v_call: TRBV7-2; clone_size: NA; d_call: NA; j_call: TRBJ2-1; cdr3_nt: TGTGCCAGCAGCTCCTTCGTCTCTCGGGATGAGCAGTTCTTC; cdr3_aa: CASSSFVSRDEQFF
v_call: TRBV5-1; clone_size: NA; d_call: NA; j_call: TRBJ2-5; cdr3_nt: TGCGCCAGCAGCTTGGGCGGACTCAAACAAGAGACCCAGTACTTC; cdr3_aa: CASSLGGLKQETQYF
v_call: TRBV6-4; clone_size: NA; d_call: NA; j_call: TRBJ1-4; cdr3_nt: TGTGCCAGCAGAGACAGGCCCGGGGAGGGAAAACTGTTTTTT; cdr3_aa: CASRDRPGEGKLFF
v_call: TRBV9; clone_size: once; d_call: TRBD2; j_call: TRBJ2-5; cdr3_nt: TGTGCCAGCAGCGTTTCGGGGGGGTTGGAGACCCAGTACTTC; cdr3_aa: CASSVSGGLETQYF
v_call: TRBV6-2/TRBV6-3; clone_size: NA; d_call: NA; j_call: TRBJ2-1; cdr3_nt: TGTGCCAGCAGTTACCCACAGGGTAGCTCCTACAATGAGCAGTTCTTC; cdr3_aa: CASSYPQGSSYNEQFF
v_call: TRBV7-2; clone_size: once; d_call: TRBD2; j_call: TRBJ2-7; cdr3_nt: TGTGCCAGCACCCTTTCAGCGACTAGCGGGTCCACCTACGAGCAGTACTTC; cdr3_aa: CASTLSATSGSTYEQYF
v_call: TRBV5-1; clone_size: NA; d_call: TRBD2; j_call: TRBJ2-1; cdr3_nt: TGCGCCAGCAGCTCCAGGGGTGGAGCGGGAGTGTCCTACAATGAGCAGTTCTTC; cdr3_aa: CASSSRGGAGVSYNEQFF
v_call: TRBV25-1; clone_size: NA; d_call: NA; j_call: TRBJ1-4; cdr3_nt: TGTGCCAGCACCCGGGGAGCTAATGAAAAACTGTTTTTT; cdr3_aa: CASTRGANEKLFF
v_call: TRBV18; clone_size: NA; d_call: TRBD1; j_call: TRBJ1-1; cdr3_nt: TGTGCCAGCTCACCACGGACAGGGTGGGAACCTGAAGCTTTCTTT; cdr3_aa: CASSPRTGWEPEAFF